Sequencing of this TCR beta chain was carried out in a study of CD8 T cells in Susac syndrome. The germline CDR1 and CDR2 sequences are SGHTA and FQGNSA. V was clipped by 5 bases and J by 3 bases, with 15 bases between them. The CDR3 is made up of 15 amino acids. Roughly 0.45 to 1 ug RNA was reverse transcribed with random hexamers. MiXCR, run by TCRdb on the immunoSEQ multiplex PCR reads, gives a single entry per CDR3 protein. The top ten clones hold less than 0.095% of a sample with about 210,000 distinct CDR3 sequences, 95% of them seen once. The sequencing input was CD4+ T cells from PBMCs. The source of this sequence is a human donor with multiple sclerosis. The chain links TRBV7-2 to TRBJ2-3, with D unresolved. The CDR3 loop reads CASSRDPVATDTQYF. The CDR3, as DNA: TGTGCCAGCAGCAGGGATCCAGTAGCAACAGATACGCAGTATTTT.